These T cell receptor beta chains were read from a single sample in a study of Tregs in tolerant kidney transplant recipients. The repertoire was sequenced with immunoSEQ multiplex PCR; TCRdb's copy has only in-frame clones and lacks some. The repertoire holds tens of thousands of clones, with around 87% as singletons. This specimen was CD4+ T cells from blood (PBMCs), taken 6 months after the transplant. Receptors originate from a human patient who received a combined kidney and bone marrow transplant. Certain T cells may be donor cells from the graft. CDR3s include the opening cysteine and the closing phenylalanine or tryptophan. Fields, in order: V gene, CDR3 length, D gene, clone size, J gene, CDR3 protein, CDR3 DNA. D genes are given only for firm matches. Only part of the rows carry a size: once, few, many, or a class if the clone is expanded.

TRBV11-3	16	TRBD2	.	TRBJ2-3	CASSSLRGRDSNTQYF	TGTGCCAGCAGCTCCTTGCGGGGGAGGGACTCGAATACGCAGTATTTT
TRBV20-1	11	.	once	TRBJ2-3	CSASGGDTQYF	TGCAGTGCTAGTGGAGGTGATACGCAGTATTTT
TRBV28	15	.	.	TRBJ1-6	CASSSPVGASSPLHF	TGTGCCAGCAGTTCCCCGGTAGGGGCCAGTTCACCCCTCCACTTT
TRBV6-5	11	.	.	TRBJ1-2	CASSSRGGYTF	TGTGCCAGCAGTTCTCGGGGTGGCTACACCTTC
TRBV29-1	16	TRBD2	.	TRBJ2-1	CSVVPYGRLADNEQFF	TGCAGCGTTGTTCCATACGGGAGACTAGCGGACAATGAGCAGTTCTTC
TRBV27	16	TRBD2	.	TRBJ2-3	CASSLAGDASTDTQYF	TGTGCCAGCAGTTTAGCGGGAGACGCTAGCACAGATACGCAGTATTTT
TRBV5-1	16	.	.	TRBJ2-1	CASSMGWQSRFNEQFF	TGCGCCAGCAGCATGGGTTGGCAAAGCAGGTTCAATGAGCAGTTCTTC
TRBV5-4	17	TRBD2	.	TRBJ2-7	CASSLGGSGGPLYEQYF	TGTGCCAGCAGCCTCGGGGGGTCGGGAGGGCCCCTCTACGAGCAGTACTTC
TRBV11-2	16	TRBD1	.	TRBJ1-2	CASSLDAGTGPYGYTF	TGTGCCAGCAGCTTAGACGCCGGGACAGGGCCCTATGGCTACACCTTC
TRBV30	16	TRBD2	.	TRBJ2-5	CAWSVRAGGLLETQYF	TGTGCCTGGAGTGTACGAGCGGGGGGCCTATTGGAGACCCAGTACTTC
TRBV5-1	14	.	.	TRBJ2-3	CASTQRGRPDTQYF	TGCGCCAGCACCCAACGGGGGAGGCCAGATACGCAGTATTTT
TRBV5-1	15	TRBD1	.	TRBJ1-5	CASSLGTGGLQPQHF	TGCGCCAGCAGCTTGGGGACAGGGGGCCTCCAGCCCCAGCATTTT
TRBV7-3	13	TRBD1	.	TRBJ2-7	CASSLGTGGEQYF	TGTGCCAGCAGCTTGGGGACAGGGGGCGAGCAGTACTTC
TRBV7-3	13	.	.	TRBJ2-3	CASSKRGGDTQYF	TGTGCCAGCAGCAAACGGGGAGGAGATACGCAGTATTTT
TRBV27	16	TRBD1	.	TRBJ1-2	CASSSAPQGEDYGYTF	TGTGCCAGCAGTTCCGCGCCACAGGGGGAGGACTATGGCTACACCTTC
TRBV5-1	14	TRBD1	.	TRBJ1-1	CASSQGQGGTEAFF	TGCGCCAGCAGCCAAGGACAGGGAGGCACTGAAGCTTTCTTT
TRBV11-3	20	TRBD1	.	TRBJ2-3	CASSLDRGQGRLLSTDTQYF	TGTGCCAGCAGCTTAGATCGAGGACAGGGGAGGCTCCTTAGCACAGATACGCAGTATTTT
TRBV10-3	14	.	.	TRBJ1-5	CAVSESGGNQPQHF	TGTGCCGTCAGTGAGTCGGGAGGGAATCAGCCCCAGCATTTT
TRBV5-6	19	.	.	TRBJ1-2	CASSLGRVASLRGNYGYTF	TGTGCCAGCAGCTTGGGAAGAGTGGCCTCTCTAAGGGGGAACTATGGCTACACCTTC
TRBV4-3	18	.	.	TRBJ1-3	CASSQVPGPRVPGNTIYF	TGCGCCAGCAGCCAAGTCCCGGGCCCCAGGGTTCCTGGAAACACCATATATTTT
TRBV27	16	.	.	TRBJ2-4	CASSSPFTGSKNIQYF	TGTGCCAGCAGTTCCCCTTTTACAGGGTCCAAAAACATTCAGTACTTC
TRBV7-2	15	TRBD2	.	TRBJ2-5	CASSVRLAGGKTQYF	TGTGCCAGCAGCGTCAGACTAGCGGGGGGAAAGACCCAGTACTTC
TRBV19	15	TRBD1	.	TRBJ2-7	CASSIAGTGKGEQYF	TGTGCCAGTAGTATAGCGGGGACAGGGAAGGGCGAGCAGTACTTC
TRBV6-5	15	.	.	TRBJ2-1	CASSYRDSSYNEQFF	TGTGCCAGCAGTTATCGGGATAGCTCCTACAATGAGCAGTTCTTC
TRBV27	12	.	.	TRBJ2-1	CASGNRFSEQFF	TGTGCCAGCGGAAACAGGTTCTCAGAGCAGTTCTTC
TRBV7-9	16	.	.	TRBJ2-7	CASSSKGGESSYEQYF	TGTGCCAGCAGCTCCAAAGGAGGCGAGAGCTCCTACGAGCAGTACTTC
TRBV15	16	.	once	TRBJ2-3	CATSRDGVGLPDTQYF	TGTGCCACCAGCAGAGACGGGGTTGGCTTGCCAGATACGCAGTATTTT
TRBV19	15	.	.	TRBJ1-1	CASSHWAGKVAEAFF	TGTGCCAGTAGTCACTGGGCAGGGAAGGTGGCTGAAGCTTTCTTT
TRBV10-3	14	TRBD1	.	TRBJ2-7	CAISETGQGYEQYF	TGTGCCATCAGTGAGACTGGACAGGGCTACGAGCAGTACTTC
TRBV7-3	13	.	.	TRBJ2-5	CASSRGTEETQYF	TGTGCCAGCAGCCGCGGGACAGAAGAGACCCAGTACTTC
TRBV5-1	15	TRBD2	.	TRBJ2-7	CASSQTTSGFYEQYF	TGCGCCAGCAGCCAAACAACTAGCGGGTTCTACGAGCAGTACTTC
TRBV7-8	13	.	.	TRBJ2-1	CASSPYTTAEQFF	TGTGCCAGCAGCCCCTACACTACGGCTGAGCAGTTCTTC